Presented here are 15 T cell receptor beta chains from one specimen sequenced in a study of blood T cell repertoires in COVID-19. Generated by immunoSEQ multiplex PCR, the TCRdb table keeps only in-frame clones and is missing some. This sample has 150,000 to 200,000 clones, with roughly 84% found just once. The specimen sequenced was peripheral blood. These receptors all stem from a human donor in a cohort sampled during active COVID-19.

CDR3 sequence reads: CASSPQGSGNTIYF. The CDR3 region has the DNA TGTGCCAGCAGCCCTCAGGGGTCCGGAAACACCATATATTTT. The J gene is TRBJ1-3, the V gene TRBV7-2; D is perhaps TRBD1 (6 bases). Germline V gene data show CDR1 as SGHTA and CDR2 as FQGNSA. V lost 5 bases and J lost 4, with 12 bases in between. This CDR3 is built from 14 residues.

CDR3 region: CASSLGSWGPGNTIYF. For the CDR3, the DNA is TGTGCCAGCAGCTTAGGGTCCTGGGGGCCTGGAAACACCATATATTTT. The chain couples TRBV7-2 to TRBJ1-3; possibly TRBD1 for D (6 bases). V was pared by 1 base and J by 2 bases, with 12 bases between. The CDR3 covers 16 residues. Germline V gene data show CDR1 as SGHTA and CDR2 as FQGNSA.

This rearrangement joins TRBV4-3 to TRBJ2-1; 8 bases are a match to TRBD1. CDR1 is LGHNA, CDR2 YSLEER, per germline. CDR3 size: 15 residues. V lost 1 base, J lost 5 bases, and 4 bases stayed unmatched. CDR3 in amino acids: CASSQVQGANNEQFF. DNA for the CDR3: TGCGCCAGCAGCCAAGTCCAGGGGGCGAACAATGAGCAGTTCTTC.

The chain recombines TRBV27 with TRBJ1-2, with D tentatively TRBD1 (5 bases). This CDR3 contains 15 residues. Trimming stripped 5 bases from V and 4 bases from J, with 17 bases between. In germline, CDR1 is MNHEY, CDR2 SMNVEV (reference sequence). CDR3 DNA sequence: TGTGCCAGCAGTGCGCGATCCGGGGGTGTCTATGGCTACACCTTC. Translated, it gives CASSARSGGVYGYTF.

The CDR3, as DNA: TGCGCCAGCAGCCAAGCCGGGGGGGGACTAGCGGGAGTGGATGAGCAGTTCTTC. It is translated as CASSQAGGGLAGVDEQFF. The gene calls are TRBV4-3 and TRBJ2-1, with 14 positions matching TRBD2. V lost 1 base to trimming and J lost 8 bases; unmatched junction nucleotides: 10. The germline gives CDR1 LGHNA, CDR2 YSLEER. The CDR3 loop spans 18 amino acids.

The rearrangement links TRBV7-8 to TRBJ2-1, with D maybe TRBD2 (5 bases). The germline CDR1 and CDR2 sequences are SGHVS and FQNEAQ. CDR3 length: 12 residues. V lost 5 bases to trimming and J lost 8 bases, with 10 bases between them. The CDR3 bases are TGTGCCAGCAGCCCCCCGCGGGATGAGCAGTTCTTC. This translates into CASSPPRDEQFF.

This clone was counted between two and nine times. The chain combines TRBV7-9 with TRBJ1-1; the match to TRBD1 covers 9 bases. V shed 6 bases and J 0 bases; nucleotides not matched to a gene: 8. This CDR3 is built from 16 residues. Per the germline V gene, CDR1 is SEHNR and CDR2 is FQNEAQ (reference sequence). CDR3 nucleotide sequence: TGTGCCAGCAGTCCCCGGACAGGGGCCATGAACACTGAAGCTTTCTTT. Translating it yields CASSPRTGAMNTEAFF.

The rearrangement links TRBV11-2 to TRBJ2-7; TRBD2 is a possible D gene (5 bases). CDR3 length: 13 residues. From germline, CDR1 is SGHAT and CDR2 FQNNGV. Between the trimmed V and J ends, which lost 7 bases and 2 bases, there was a span of 12 bases. The DNA of the CDR3 is TGTGCCAGCATCGGGGTTATCCCCTACGAGCAGTACTTC. This codes for CASIGVIPYEQYF. The full variable domain, rest sourced from reference TRBV11-2 and TRBJ2-7, is EAGVAQSPRYKIIEKRQSVAFWCNPISGHATLYWYQQILGQGPKLLIQFQNNGVVDDSQLPKDRFSAERLKGVDSTLKIQPAKLEDSAVYLCASIGVIPYEQYFGPGTRLTVT.

Comment on this clone: Other DNA sequences within the sample encode an identical CDR3. The chain has TRBV4-1 and TRBJ2-1; tentatively, D is TRBD2 (6 bases). Trimming pared 1 base from V and 2 bases from J, leaving 9 bases between. The CDR3 covers 15 residues. Germline CDR1 and CDR2: MGHRA and YSYEKL. The CDR3 DNA sequence: TGCGCCAGCAGCCAAGCCCCGGGAGCCTACAATGAGCAGTTCTTC. Encoded protein: CASSQAPGAYNEQFF.

The chain uses TRBV4-1 and TRBJ2-2; 8 bases align to TRBD2. V trimming: 4 bases; J trimming: 4 bases; junction bases outside the gene matches: 8. The CDR3 has 16 residues. Germline CDR1 and CDR2: MGHRA and YSYEKL. In nucleotides, the CDR3 is TGCGCCAGCAGCCCCTCAGCGGGAGCCCTCACCGGGGAGCTGTTTTTT. Protein sequence: CASSPSAGALTGELFF.

V is TRBV5-1 and J is TRBJ1-1; 8 bases are a match to TRBD1. Germline V gene lookup returns CDR1 SGHRS and CDR2 YFSETQ. CDR3 length: 17 amino acids. J gave up 1 base and V 3 bases, and 11 bases lay outside the gene matches. Written as DNA, the CDR3 is TGCGCCAGCAGCTGGGGACCCAGGGGGCAAGGGAACACTGAAGCTTTCTTT. Its translation is CASSWGPRGQGNTEAFF.

The chain employs TRBV11-2 and TRBJ2-5; possibly TRBD1 for D (6 bases). Trimming removed 5 bases at V and 4 bases at J, with 11 bases between. Germline assignment: CDR1 SGHAT and CDR2 FQNNGV. The CDR3 totals 13 residues. CDR3 residues: CASSPQGRETQYF. As DNA, the CDR3 is TGTGCCAGCAGCCCGCAGGGGAGAGAGACCCAGTACTTC.

The chain carries TRBV7-2 and TRBJ1-2; possibly TRBD1 for D (5 bases). This CDR3 spans 14 amino acids. Germline CDR1 is SGHTA and CDR2 is FQGNSA. V shed 3 bases and J shed 4 bases, with 12 bases lying between them. The CDR3 is CASSLRGGTYGYTF. CDR3 in DNA: TGTGCCAGCAGCTTGCGGGGGGGGACCTATGGCTACACCTTC.

CDR3 residues: CASSLGDILYEQYF. The CDR3 DNA reads as TGTGCCAGCAGCTTAGGGGACATTCTCTACGAGCAGTACTTC. The rearrangement joins TRBV7-9 to TRBJ2-7, with D perhaps TRBD1 (6 bases). This CDR3 contains 14 residues. Germline V gene data show CDR1 as SEHNR and CDR2 as FQNEAQ (reference sequence). V was trimmed by 1 base and J by 3 bases, leaving 10 bases between them.

This clone was seen once. In DNA form, the CDR3 reads TGCAGTGCTAGGGGCGGGGAGCAGTTCTTC. Protein product: CSARGGEQFF. This chain connects TRBV20-1 to TRBJ2-1; tentative D call: TRBD2 (5 bases). The CDR3 length is 10 residues. Deletions cut 3 bases from V and 10 bases from J, with 7 bases between. In germline, CDR1 is DFQATT, CDR2 SNEGSKA (reference sequence).